The clone carrying this T cell receptor (beta chain) occurred a few times. The antigen remains unidentified. At one of its ends the junction is not consistent with the germline gene, which may arise from a read error. CDR3 length equals 15 residues. Germline V gene sequence: CDR1 LGHNA, CDR2 YNFKEQ. Each TCR beta library was made by quantitative 5'-RACE that incorporated molecular barcodes. Each CDR3 protein gets one entry after TCRdb re-called the 5' RACE reads with MiXCR. The sample lists approximately 350,000 distinct CDR3 sequences, roughly 14% occurring once. The data stem from a study of CD8 T cells in ankylosing spondylitis. Findings and limits, study-wide: Among TCR beta sequences, a motif of several highly homologous variants appeared characteristic of ankylosing spondylitis blood. The authors reported significant enrichment of disease-linked clones in matched ankylosing spondylitis synovial fluid. Certain motif variants had earlier appeared in reactive arthritis synovial fluid and blood.

This TCR was sampled from a male donor with ankylosing spondylitis or in good health (not recorded which). Material for sequencing was blood, either unsorted or a sorted T cell fraction (not recorded which). V is TRBV4-2 and J is TRBJ1-1, with a weak D call TRBD1 (5 bases). The CDR3 bases are TGTGCCAGCAGCCAACTTGGGACGGGGAACGCTGAAGCTTTCTTT. Protein sequence: CASSQLGTGNAEAFF.